This TCR beta chain appears in the sequencing data of a study of T-cell reconstitution after alpha-beta-depleted transplantation in children. Notes on the study in general: T-cell numbers and diversity one year post-transplant derived largely from freshly generated T cells. Expanded graft clones numbering several hundred reportedly gave rise to alpha-beta T cells about two months after transplant. Surviving recipient T cells and thymic progenitors underlay high day-60 TCRbeta diversity in some patients.

Unique molecular identifiers were used to barcode this TCRbeta library. TCRdb reprocessed the PCR reads with MiXCR, giving one entry per CDR3 protein. The repertoire holds approximately 800,000 distinct CDR3 sequences, with roughly 15% as singletons. This clonotype was found a few times. Its target is unknown. The sample was PBMCs, mostly from graft donor cells, taken 360 days after TCRalphabeta/CD19-depleted stem cell transplant. This sequence was found in a male patient between 5 and 17 years old who had a stem cell transplant for acute lymphoblastic leukemia, so the T cells may come from the graft donor.

The CDR3 nucleotides are TGTGCCAGCAGCTTAGACAGCTTCGGGACCCAGTACTTC. Amino acid sequence: CASSLDSFGTQYF. J is TRBJ2-5 and V is TRBV7-6, with D unresolved. This CDR3 region has 13 residues. Germline V CDR1 and CDR2: SGHVS, FNYEAQ. V was trimmed by 1 base and J by 7 bases, leaving 10 bases between them.